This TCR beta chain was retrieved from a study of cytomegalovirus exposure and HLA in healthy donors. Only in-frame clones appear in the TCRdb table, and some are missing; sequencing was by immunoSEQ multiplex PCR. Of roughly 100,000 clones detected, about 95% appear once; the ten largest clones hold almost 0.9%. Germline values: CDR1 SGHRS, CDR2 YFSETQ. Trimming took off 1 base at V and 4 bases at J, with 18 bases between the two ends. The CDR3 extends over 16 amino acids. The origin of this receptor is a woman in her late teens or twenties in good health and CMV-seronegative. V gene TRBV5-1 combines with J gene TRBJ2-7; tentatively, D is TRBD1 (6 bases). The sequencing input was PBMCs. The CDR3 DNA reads TGCGCCAGCAGCTTGCGTTCATCAGGGGACCTATACGAGCAGTACTTC. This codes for CASSLRSSGDLYEQYF.